This TCR beta chain was profiled in a study of vaccination and CD4 T cells after COVID-19. About this clonotype itself: Its antigen is undetermined.

The Oncomine TCR Beta short-read assay generated sequence data from the DNA of cultured CD4+ T cells. TCRdb fed the PCR reads into MiXCR, producing one record per CDR3 protein. The table includes 8,000 to 10,000 distinct CDR3 sequences, approximately 31% detected once. The CDR3 sequence is 14 residues long. Germline CDR1 reads MNHNS; CDR2 reads SASEGT. J gave up 6 bases and V 6 bases, and 8 bases lay outside the gene matches. The treatment was: approximately nine-day PBMC culture with coronavirus spike peptide pools or control peptides (ViraFEST assay). Before the COVID-19 pandemic (2011-2018), CD4+ T cells were obtained from the unexposed donor.

This receptor was obtained from a human donor in good health. Sequencing was carried out using CD4+ T cells from blood, cultured in vitro. This chain links TRBV6-1 with TRBJ1-5; the match to TRBD1 covers 7 bases. The CDR3 loop reads CASSPDRDSQPQHF. In nucleotides, the CDR3 is TGTGCCAGCAGCCCCGACAGGGATAGTCAGCCCCAGCATTTT.